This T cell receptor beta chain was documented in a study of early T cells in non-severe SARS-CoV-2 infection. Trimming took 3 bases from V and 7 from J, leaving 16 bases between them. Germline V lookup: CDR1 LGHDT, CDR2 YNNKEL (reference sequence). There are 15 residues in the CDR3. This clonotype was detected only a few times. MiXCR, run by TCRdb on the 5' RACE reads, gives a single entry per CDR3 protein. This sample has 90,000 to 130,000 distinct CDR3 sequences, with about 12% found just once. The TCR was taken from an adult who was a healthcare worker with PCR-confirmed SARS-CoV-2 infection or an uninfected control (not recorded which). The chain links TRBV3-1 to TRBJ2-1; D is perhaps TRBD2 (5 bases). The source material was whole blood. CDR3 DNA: TGTGCCAGCAGCCATTTCGGCTTCCCGGGGAATGAGCAGTTCTTC. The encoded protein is CASSHFGFPGNEQFF.